Following are 19 T cell receptor beta chains from one sample sequenced in a study of shared clonotypes between healthy human individuals. This table comes from immunoSEQ multiplex PCR, and its TCRdb copy is limited to in-frame clones, with some not included. The sample has some 2,500,000 clones; 93% are singletons. Sequenced material: naive CD4+ T cells from PBMCs. The subset is: CD45RA+ positively selected. All receptors derive from a young man in good health. Some clones in this sample may be carry-over from other donors' samples.

The V call is TRBV21-1, the J call TRBJ2-2; the table's D call TRBD2 went unverified against the DNA. TRBV21-1 is recorded as a pseudogene. The CDR3 covers 18 residues. The CDR3: CASSKGGGSAGNTGELFF. The CDR3 region has the DNA TGTGCCAGCAGCAAAGGAGGCGGCAGTGCGGGAAACACCGGGGAGCTGTTTTTT.

Details on this clone: Other nucleotide sequences from this sample produce the same CDR3. This chain connects TRBV5-1 to TRBJ2-1; TRBD1 is a possible D gene (6 bases). CDR1 and CDR2 from the germline V gene are SGHRS and YFSETQ. Trimming left V 0 bases short and J 5 bases short, with 9 bases between. The CDR3 length is 14 residues. CDR3 nucleotides: TGCGCCAGCAGCTTGGGGGGGCCCAACAATGAGCAGTTCTTC. Translating it yields CASSLGGPNNEQFF.

The chain couples TRBV6-5 to TRBJ1-2; possibly TRBD1 for D (6 bases). Germline CDR1 is MNHEY and CDR2 is SVGAGI. The CDR3 extends over 15 amino acids. V dropped 5 bases and J dropped 6 bases, with 19 bases sitting between them. The CDR3 here is CASSKTLPKGDGYTF. The DNA of the CDR3 is TGTGCCAGCAGTAAAACCCTGCCTAAGGGGGATGGCTACACCTTC.

The chain is built from TRBV5-1 and TRBJ2-1; 7 bases fit TRBD2. The V gene end was trimmed by 4 bases and the J gene end by 7 bases; junction bases not matched to a gene: 17. The V gene's germline CDR1 is SGHRS and CDR2 YFSETQ. The CDR3 spans 17 residues. CDR3 amino acids: CASSPGSTSLAVNEQFF. The CDR3 bases are TGCGCCAGCAGCCCGGGTTCCACTTCGCTAGCGGTGAATGAGCAGTTCTTC.

The sample holds a few counts of this clone. This chain connects TRBV7-9 to TRBJ1-5; perhaps TRBD1 as D (5 bases). The V end lost 5 bases, the J end lost 2 bases, and 10 bases lay between the germline ends. Germline V gene data show CDR1 as SEHNR and CDR2 as FQNEAQ (reference sequence). The CDR3 spans 14 residues. Here the CDR3 DNA reads TGTGCCAGCAGCCAAAGGGGTGGCAATCAGCCCCAGCATTTT. This translates into CASSQRGGNQPQHF. The complete variable domain, with remaining parts taken from reference TRBV7-9 and TRBJ1-5, reads DTGVSQNPRHKITKRGQNVTFRCDPISEHNRLYWYRQTLGQGPEFLTYFQNEAQLEKSRLLSDRFSAERPKGSFSTLEIQRTEQGDSAMYLCASSQRGGNQPQHFGDGTRLSIL.

This chain uses TRBV9 with TRBJ2-5; 10 nucleotides agree with TRBD2. Germline V gene sequence: CDR1 SGDLS, CDR2 YYNGEE. J gave up 4 bases and V 2 bases, and 11 bases lay outside the gene matches. The CDR3 loop spans 17 amino acids. CDR3 sequence: CASSVGSGRPLGETQYF. Written as DNA, the CDR3 is TGTGCCAGCAGCGTGGGTAGCGGGAGGCCCCTCGGAGAGACCCAGTACTTC.

The chain links TRBV30 to TRBJ2-5, with D perhaps being TRBD1 or TRBD2 (5 bases each). Germline assignment: CDR1 GTSNPN and CDR2 SVGIG (reference sequence). This CDR3 region has 13 residues. Trimming removed 5 bases at V and 1 base at J, with 11 bases between. CDR3: CAWGGGGQETQYF. The CDR3 nucleotides read TGTGCCTGGGGCGGTGGGGGCCAAGAGACCCAGTACTTC. Combining the CDR3 with reference TRBV30 and TRBJ2-5 gives the whole variable domain SQTIHQWPATLVQPVGSPLSLECTVEGTSNPNLYWYRQAAGRGLQLLFYSVGIGQISSEVPQNLSASRPQDRQFILSSKKLLLSDSGFYLCAWGGGGQETQYFGPGTRLLVL.

The chain is built from TRBV5-1 and TRBJ2-5; TRBD2 matches 10 bases. Germline CDR1 is SGHRS and CDR2 is YFSETQ. The CDR3 sequence is 16 residues long. Trimming cost V 7 bases and J 5 bases; bases outside gene matches: 14. CDR3 coding DNA: TGCGCCAGCGGAGCGGGAGGGCCGTTTGCACTGGAGACCCAGTACTTC. This translates into CASGAGGPFALETQYF.

The rearrangement joins TRBV6-1 to TRBJ2-7, with 9 bases identical to TRBD2. Per germline, CDR1 MNHNS and CDR2 SASEGT. The CDR3 covers 13 residues. Unmatched junction bases numbered 5, after V lost 7 bases and J lost 4 bases. The CDR3 loop is CASTRLAEYEQYF. In DNA, the CDR3 is TGTGCCAGCACCAGACTAGCGGAGTACGAGCAGTACTTC.

The chain joins TRBV27 to TRBJ1-1, with D perhaps matching TRBD1 (5 bases). CDR3 size: 16 residues. Germline V gene sequence: CDR1 MNHEY, CDR2 SMNVEV (reference sequence). V lost 1 base and J lost 4, with 16 bases in between. The DNA for the CDR3 is TGTGCCAGCAGTTTATACGGGCGGGCGGGGGTCACTGAAGCTTTCTTT. Its protein product is CASSLYGRAGVTEAFF.

V usage is TRBV1 and J usage is TRBJ2-7; the listed D gene, TRBD2, was not tested against the DNA. TRBV1 is termed a pseudogene. This CDR3 has 17 amino acids. The CDR3 region has the DNA TGCACCAGCAGCCATAAGGTCCAGCGGGGGCCCTTCTACGAGCAGTACTTC. This translates into CTSSHKVQRGPFYEQYF.

The genes are TRBV28 and TRBJ2-2, with a tentative D call TRBD1 (5 bases). Germline-derived CDR1 and CDR2 are MDHEN and SYDVKM. V lost 5 bases and J 6 bases, leaving 13 bases between the germline ends. The CDR3 is 14 amino acids. The CDR3 protein is CASSRPGSSGELFF. CDR3 DNA: TGTGCCAGCAGTCGTCCAGGGTCATCCGGGGAGCTGTTTTTT.

The J gene is TRBJ2-5, the V gene TRBV6-5; D is possibly TRBD1 (6 bases). Per the germline V gene, CDR1 is MNHEY and CDR2 is SVGAGI. The CDR3 has 14 amino acids. Trimming took off 5 bases at V and 5 bases at J, with 15 bases between the two ends. In nucleotides, the CDR3 is TGTGCCAGCAGTGTCCCAGGGGCCCCGGAGACCCAGTACTTC. As protein: CASSVPGAPETQYF.

CDR3 loop: CSVLPEMDGFRRYGYTF. The CDR3 nucleotides are TGCAGCGTCCTCCCTGAGATGGACGGATTCCGTCGCTATGGCTACACCTTC. The rearrangement joins TRBV29-1 to TRBJ1-2; D is unclear. The CDR3 sequence is 17 residues long. V lost 6 bases and J lost 4, with 27 bases in between. Germline CDR1 SQVTM, CDR2 ANQGSEA.

This chain links TRBV5-1 with TRBJ2-7, with 10 bases aligning to TRBD2. After removal of 0 bases from V and 7 bases from J, the junction contained 7 bases not matched to a gene. This CDR3 is 15 amino acids long. The germline gives CDR1 SGHRS, CDR2 YFSETQ. The CDR3 DNA sequence: TGCGCCAGCAGCTTGGCGCTAGCGGGAGCTATTGAGCAGTACTTC. Protein sequence: CASSLALAGAIEQYF. The full variable domain, with the rest looked up from reference TRBV5-1 and TRBJ2-7, is KAGVTQTPRYLIKTRGQQVTLSCSPISGHRSVSWYQQTPGQGLQFLFEYFSETQRNKGNFPGRFSGRQFSNSRSEMNVSTLELGDSALYLCASSLALAGAIEQYFGPGTRLTVT.

The chain links TRBV18 to TRBJ1-2, with 9 bases lining up with TRBD1. The germline gives CDR1 KGHSH, CDR2 LQKENI. V lost 5 bases to trimming and J lost 6 bases; unmatched junction nucleotides: 4. CDR3 length: 13 amino acids. CDR3: CASSTGTGNGYTF. The CDR3 DNA follows: TGTGCCAGCTCAACCGGGACAGGGAATGGCTACACCTTC.

This clone came up a few times. The chain employs TRBV6-6 and TRBJ2-7; 9 bases are a match to TRBD2. The CDR3 is 15 residues long. The germline V gene has CDR1 MNHNY and CDR2 SVGAGI (reference sequence). The J segment lost 1 base and the V segment lost 2 bases, leaving 3 bases of the junction unmatched. The CDR3 spells CASSYGTSYSYEQYF. In DNA form, the CDR3 reads TGTGCCAGCAGTTACGGGACTAGCTATTCCTACGAGCAGTACTTC.

The gene calls are TRBV27 and TRBJ2-7; 10 bases line up with TRBD2. The V segment lost 6 bases and the J segment 5 bases; nucleotides outside the gene matches: 13. Germline CDR1 reads MNHEY; CDR2 reads SMNVEV (reference sequence). This CDR3 is 16 amino acids long. The CDR3 DNA is TGTGCCAGCAGCCCCCGGGGGGAGCGGGAGGGCAACGAGCAGTACTTC. Its protein product is CASSPRGEREGNEQYF.

The chain links TRBV7-7 to TRBJ2-2; maybe TRBD2 (6 bases). CDR3 length: 17 residues. Germline V gene data show CDR1 as SSHAT and CDR2 as FNYEAQ (reference sequence). V was trimmed by 5 bases and J by 0 bases, leaving 16 bases between them. CDR3 sequence (DNA): TGTGCCAGCAGCGCGGGGTCGGGCGGGGCGAACACCGGGGAGCTGTTTTTT. Encoded protein: CASSAGSGGANTGELFF.